Following are 20 T cell receptor beta chains from one sample sequenced in a study of blood T cell repertoires in COVID-19. The repertoire was sequenced with immunoSEQ multiplex PCR; TCRdb's copy has only in-frame clones and lacks some. This sample carries 100,000 or so clones, 91% of them seen once, and the ten largest clones take roughly 17%. The sample consisted of peripheral blood. These receptors were obtained from a man aged 45-60 years with acute or convalescent COVID-19.

The rearrangement uses TRBV5-4 and TRBJ1-6; TRBD1 aligns across 8 bases. The CDR3 covers 12 residues. After removal of 4 bases from V and 14 bases from J, the junction contained 5 bases not matched to a gene. Germline CDR1 SGHNT, CDR2 YYREEE (reference sequence). CDR3 loop: CASSHQDRALHF. In DNA, the CDR3 is TGTGCCAGCAGCCACCAGGACAGGGCCCTCCACTTT.

CDR3 bases: TGTGCCAGCTCACCGGGGAGGGACGCTGGCTACACCTTC. It encodes CASSPGRDAGYTF. The chain carries TRBV18 and TRBJ1-2; a possible D gene is TRBD1 (5 bases). Per germline, CDR1 KGHSH and CDR2 LQKENI. Trimming left V 3 bases short and J 7 bases short, with 12 bases between. This CDR3 comprises 13 residues.

This sequence joins TRBV18 and TRBJ2-1; 12 bases agree with TRBD2. The CDR3 is 17 amino acids. The ends lost 3 bases at V and 8 bases at J; junction bases unmatched: 11. The V gene's germline CDR1 is KGHSH and CDR2 LQKENI. CDR3: CASSPTSSGGALDEQFF. CDR3 nucleotides: TGTGCCAGCTCACCGACGTCTAGCGGGGGGGCCCTAGATGAGCAGTTCTTC.

The chain carries TRBV6-5 and TRBJ1-5; 7 nucleotides line up with TRBD1. CDR1 is MNHEY and CDR2 is SVGAGI in the germline V gene. The CDR3 totals 15 residues. V lost 6 bases, J lost 0 bases, and 5 bases stayed unmatched. The DNA for the CDR3 is TGTGCCAGCAGCCTGGGACAGTTTAGCAATCAGCCCCAGCATTTT. This sequence encodes CASSLGQFSNQPQHF.

The V and J genes are TRBV2 and TRBJ1-1; TRBD1 aligns across 7 bases. The CDR3 totals 12 residues. Germline trimming cut 5 bases from V and 6 bases from J; bases unmatched to any gene: 3. Per the germline V gene, CDR1 is SNHLY and CDR2 is FYNNEI. CDR3 amino acids: CASSRTGAEAFF. DNA of the CDR3: TGTGCCAGCAGTCGTACAGGGGCTGAAGCTTTCTTT.

V usage is TRBV7-2 and J usage is TRBJ2-3; tentative D call: TRBD2 (5 bases). The CDR3 is made up of 17 amino acids. The germline V and J ends were trimmed by 1 base and 2 bases, with 16 bases remaining between them. Germline CDR1 SGHTA, CDR2 FQGNSA. As DNA, the CDR3 is TGTGCCAGCAGCTTAGTTGGACTTTTAAAATTCACAGATACGCAGTATTTT. Its protein is CASSLVGLLKFTDTQYF.

The CDR3 region is CASSDRDINSPLHF. The CDR3 nucleotides are TGTGCCAGTTCAGACCGGGACATCAATTCACCCCTCCACTTT. The chain has TRBV19 and TRBJ1-6; weak D call: TRBD1 (6 bases). The germline V and J ends were trimmed by 8 bases and 7 bases, with 15 bases remaining between them. This CDR3 comprises 14 residues. Germline assignment: CDR1 LNHDA and CDR2 SQIVND (reference sequence). Supplemented by reference TRBV19 and TRBJ1-6, the full variable domain reads DGGITQSPKYLFRKEGQNVTLSCEQNLNHDAMYWYRQDPGQGLRLIYYSQIVNDFQKGDIAEGYSVSREKKESFPLTVTSAQKNPTAFYLCASSDRDINSPLHFGNGTRLTVT.

This sequence joins TRBV18 and TRBJ1-4, with D possibly matching TRBD1 (6 bases). In germline, CDR1 is KGHSH, CDR2 LQKENI. V was clipped by 6 bases and J by 1 base, with 12 bases between them. This CDR3 region has 15 residues. Written as DNA, the CDR3 is TGTGCCAGCTCGTTCAACAGGGAAACTAATGAAAAACTGTTTTTT. Translating it yields CASSFNRETNEKLFF.

The chain joins TRBV7-9 to TRBJ2-7, with D unresolved. This CDR3 comprises 12 residues. The V end lost 4 bases, the J end lost 7 bases, and 11 bases lay between the germline ends. CDR1 is SEHNR, CDR2 FQNEAQ, per germline (reference sequence). The CDR3 sequence: CASSYVTSEQYF. For the CDR3, the DNA is TGTGCCAGCAGCTACGTGACATCGGAGCAGTACTTC.

The chain couples TRBV7-9 to TRBJ2-2; D gene unclear. CDR1 and CDR2 (germline): SEHNR, FQNEAQ (reference sequence). V lost 7 bases, J lost 4 bases, and 13 bases lay in between. The CDR3 has 14 residues. This CDR3 is CASTQTGSTGELFF. The CDR3 coding sequence is TGTGCCAGCACTCAAACGGGTAGCACCGGGGAGCTGTTTTTT.

The genes are TRBV6-5 and TRBJ1-1; perhaps TRBD1 as D (5 bases). The V end was cut by 5 bases, the J end by 5 bases, with 9 bases between. Germline CDR1 reads MNHEY; CDR2 reads SVGAGI. The CDR3 is 12 amino acids. The CDR3 sequence: CASSPRTTEAFF. The CDR3 coding sequence is TGTGCCAGCAGTCCAAGGACAACTGAAGCTTTCTTT.

This clone was seen only once. The CDR3 spells CASSATGAGYTF. The CDR3 DNA is TGTGCCAGCAGCGCTACAGGGGCCGGCTACACCTTC. J is TRBJ1-2 and V is TRBV2; 7 bases align to TRBD1. Germline CDR1 SNHLY, CDR2 FYNNEI. J lost 8 bases, V lost 6 bases, and 6 bases had no gene match. The CDR3 totals 12 residues.

The genes are TRBV6-1 and TRBJ1-2; 12 nucleotides line up with TRBD1. Trimming cost V 6 bases and J 7 bases; bases outside gene matches: 21. The CDR3 is 19 amino acids. The germline V gene has CDR1 MNHNS and CDR2 SASEGT. The CDR3: CASSEPELAGQGASGGYTF. The CDR3 region has the DNA TGTGCCAGCAGCGAACCAGAATTGGCGGGACAGGGGGCGAGTGGTGGCTACACCTTC.

Only one count was recorded for this clone. This chain joins TRBV10-3 and TRBJ2-3, with TRBD1 identical over 7 bases. Germline V gene data show CDR1 as ENHRY and CDR2 as SYGVKD. The CDR3 spans 16 residues. The V and J ends lost 6 bases and 4 bases, in that order; junction bases with no gene match: 13. In nucleotides, the CDR3 is TGTGCCATCAGAGCCACGACAGGGTTTCGGGCAGATACGCAGTATTTT. It specifies CAIRATTGFRADTQYF.

The V gene is TRBV5-1, the J gene TRBJ1-5; the D is unclear. CDR1 SGHRS and CDR2 YFSETQ come from the germline V gene. The CDR3 has 14 residues. The germline V and J ends were trimmed by 0 bases and 0 bases, with 4 bases remaining between them. CDR3 sequence: CASSLEASNQPQHF. CDR3 in DNA: TGCGCCAGCAGCTTGGAAGCTAGCAATCAGCCCCAGCATTTT.

This rearrangement joins TRBV28 to TRBJ1-5; D is uncertain. V dropped 3 bases and J dropped 3 bases, with 9 bases sitting between them. Germline CDR1 reads MDHEN; CDR2 reads SYDVKM. This CDR3 region has 14 residues. CDR3 residues: CASSFPADNQPQHF. The CDR3 coding sequence is TGTGCCAGCAGTTTCCCAGCGGACAATCAGCCCCAGCATTTT.

The chain carries TRBV6-5 and TRBJ1-1, with no clear D. Trimming cost V 2 bases and J 3 bases, with 10 bases left between them. The germline gives CDR1 MNHEY, CDR2 SVGAGI. The CDR3 length is 14 residues. The CDR3 here is CASSYRRGHTEAFF. For the CDR3, the DNA is TGTGCCAGCAGTTACCGAAGAGGGCACACTGAAGCTTTCTTT.

The chain combines TRBV18 with TRBJ1-3; no reliable D call. The germline CDR1 and CDR2 sequences are KGHSH and LQKENI. The CDR3 consists of 14 residues. The ends were cut back, 3 bases at V and 0 bases at J, with 6 bases in the middle. CDR3 DNA sequence: TGTGCCAGCTCACCCCCAGGCTCTGGAAACACCATATATTTT. Translated, it gives CASSPPGSGNTIYF. Combining the CDR3 with reference TRBV18 and TRBJ1-3 gives the whole variable domain NAGVMQNPRHLVRRRGQEARLRCSPMKGHSHVYWYRQLPEEGLKFMVYLQKENIIDESGMPKERFSAEFPKEGPSILRIQQVVRGDSAAYFCASSPPGSGNTIYFGEGSWLTVV.

The chain recombines TRBV3-1 (or the pseudogene TRBV3-2) with TRBJ1-3; tentatively, D is TRBD1 (6 bases). Germline assignment: CDR1 LGHDT and CDR2 YNNKEL (reference sequence). Trimming pared 4 bases from V and 4 bases from J, leaving 14 bases between. The CDR3 contains 15 residues. CDR3 amino acids: CASSPLDRLGNTIYF. The CDR3 bases are TGTGCCAGCAGCCCCTTGGACAGACTCGGAAACACCATATATTTT.

This clone showed up just once. This chain connects TRBV4-1 to TRBJ1-2; 7 bases map to TRBD1. CDR1 and CDR2 (germline): MGHRA, YSYEKL. J lost 2 bases, V lost 0 bases, and 9 bases had no gene match. The CDR3 covers 17 residues. CDR3 sequence reads: CASSQDPGGKGNYGYTF. For the CDR3, the DNA is TGCGCCAGCAGCCAAGACCCAGGGGGTAAAGGAAACTATGGCTACACCTTC.